This T cell receptor beta chain was identified in a study of blood T cell repertoires in COVID-19. Study in general: Both acute and convalescent COVID-19 samples were obtained from the United States, Italy and Spain. T cells, B-cell-depleted T cells, or PBMCs provided the cDNA or gDNA that served as material.

The Seattle patients, enrolled during active infection, were followed longitudinally. In the original processing: Amplification with reference gene primers provided the estimates of nucleated cell counts. The protocol was immunoSEQ multiplex PCR, while the TCRdb copy is restricted to in-frame clones and leaves out a portion. V and J calls and clone size are as listed in that table; D and trimming were resolved from the DNA. The sample includes fewer than 600,000 clones, nearly 90% of them seen just once. Sequenced: peripheral blood. The TCR was taken from a young man with COVID-19, enrolled during active disease.

CDR3 protein: CASSQSPRYEQYF. The CDR3, as DNA: TGCGCCAGCAGCCAGAGCCCGCGGTACGAGCAGTACTTC. The chain couples TRBV4-1 to TRBJ2-7; D gene unclear. Per germline, CDR1 MGHRA and CDR2 YSYEKL. The CDR3 consists of 13 residues. Between the trimmed V and J ends, which lost 3 bases and 4 bases, there was a span of 10 bases.